Sequencing of this TCR beta chain was carried out in a study of CD8+ T cells in alopecia areata. Sequencing used cDNA as its template, made by extracting RNA and reverse transcribing it. Produced via immunoSEQ multiplex PCR; TCRdb's table is partial and in-frame only. This table has 100,000 to 150,000 clones, roughly 58% appearing once. This clone was detected only a few times. The germline V and J ends were trimmed by 4 bases and 3 bases, with 10 bases remaining between them. Per germline, CDR1 SGHNT and CDR2 YYREEE (reference sequence). This CDR3 is 14 amino acids long. This sequence was found in a human donor with alopecia areata. Sample: CD4+ T cells sorted from blood, taken at week 0. The genes are TRBV5-4 and TRBJ2-2; D is perhaps TRBD1 (5 bases). CDR3 bases: TGTGCCAGCAGCCAAGACAGTCACACCGGGGAGCTGTTTTTT. Amino acid sequence: CASSQDSHTGELFF.